The 15 T cell receptor beta chains reported below all come from one sample, sequenced in a study of T cell responses to AZD1222 COVID-19 vaccine (dated by TCRdb to the early 2020s). Receptor amplification or capture employed the immunoSEQ multiplex PCR assay. Held by TCRdb, this immuneACCESS table contains in-frame sequences only and omits some clones. Under half of the omission traces to an unresolved V gene where checked; the cause of the rest is unknown. A total of around 200,000 clones appear in this sample, 85% to 95% of them only once. In total, the top ten clones hold 0.95% to 1.3% of the sample. Taken with the paper, the label for time point translates to: about 28 days (+/-7) after the second vaccine dose. The treatment or condition label, read with the paper, signifies: meningococcal conjugate vaccine given as trial control. Sequencing was performed on peripheral blood, taken 28 days after the second dose of the MenACWY control vaccine. These receptors originate from an adult who received the MenACWY meningococcal vaccine as a control.

CDR3 in amino acids: CASSVLPTNEKLFF. CDR3 coding DNA: TGTGCCAGCAGCGTATTGCCAACTAATGAAAAACTGTTTTTT. The chain couples TRBV9 to TRBJ1-4; no clear D gene. CDR1 is SGDLS and CDR2 is YYNGEE in the germline V gene. The CDR3 has 14 residues. The V gene lost 1 base and the J gene lost 0 bases, with 4 bases spanning the gap.

The genes are TRBV29-1 and TRBJ2-3; D uncertain. V was clipped by 1 base and J by 0 bases, with 5 bases between them. This CDR3 contains 13 residues. Germline V CDR1 and CDR2: SQVTM, ANQGSEA. In DNA form, the CDR3 reads TGCAGCGTTGAAGTCGGGAGCACAGATACGCAGTATTTT. The encoded protein is CSVEVGSTDTQYF.

Written as DNA, the CDR3 is TGTGCCAGCAGCCAAGGGGGTGGGGGCCGGAACACTGAAGCTTTCTTT. Protein product: CASSQGGGGRNTEAFF. This chain joins TRBV3-1 (or the pseudogene TRBV3-2) and TRBJ1-1, with a tentative D call TRBD1 (6 bases). This CDR3 has 16 residues. Trimming shortened V by 1 base and J by 1 base, and 13 bases separated the two germline ends. CDR1 is LGHDT, CDR2 YNNKEL, per germline (reference sequence).

The V call is TRBV3-1 (or the pseudogene TRBV3-2), the J call TRBJ2-7; possibly TRBD1 for D (5 bases). CDR3 length: 16 residues. The germline V and J ends were trimmed by 3 bases and 6 bases, with 21 bases remaining between them. Germline V gene data show CDR1 as LGHDT and CDR2 as YNNKEL (reference sequence). The CDR3 nucleotides are TGTGCCAGCAGCCAGGCAACAGGAAGAGGCCACCGCGAGCAGTACTTC. Translation: CASSQATGRGHREQYF.

Of note for this clone: No conserved phenylalanine or tryptophan ends this CDR3, so it is likely a read error. Because the CDR3's place on the DNA is in doubt, the DNA is left out and the CDR3 is given as listed by TCRdb. The chain employs TRBV11-3 and TRBJ1-2. Germline lookup yields CDR1 SGHNT and CDR2 YENEEA. Ends included, the CDR3 has 9 residues. The chain's CDR3 is CASSLEVRG.

The CDR3 coding sequence is TGTGCCACCAGCAGAGAGACTAGGGCCTACGAGCAGTACTTC. Translated, it gives CATSRETRAYEQYF. J is TRBJ2-7 and V is TRBV15, with a tentative D call TRBD2 (6 bases). Trimming left V 0 bases short and J 2 bases short, with 8 bases between. The CDR3 contains 14 residues. Germline CDR1 reads LNHNV; CDR2 reads YYDKDF (reference sequence).

The chain links TRBV14 to TRBJ2-6; TRBD1 or TRBD2 may be the D gene (5 bases each). Germline V gene lookup returns CDR1 SGHDN and CDR2 FVKESK. This CDR3 comprises 18 residues. V dropped 3 bases and J dropped 0 bases, with 15 bases sitting between them. The CDR3 DNA reads TGTGCCAGCAGCCACACCCGGGGCTCCAACTCTGGGGCCAACGTCCTGACTTTC. It yields the protein CASSHTRGSNSGANVLTF. The full variable domain, its missing parts supplied by reference TRBV14 and TRBJ2-6, is EAGVTQFPSHSVIEKGQTVTLRCDPISGHDNLYWYRRVMGKEIKFLLHFVKESKQDESGMPNNRFLAERTGGTYSTLKVQPAELEDSGVYFCASSHTRGSNSGANVLTFGAGSRLTVL.

V gene TRBV11-2 combines with J gene TRBJ2-5; D may correspond to TRBD1 or TRBD2 (6 bases each). In germline, CDR1 is SGHAT, CDR2 FQNNGV. Deletions cut 1 base from V and 7 bases from J, with 10 bases between. The length of the CDR3 is 13 residues. The CDR3 spells CASSLGGARTQYF. The CDR3 bases are TGTGCCAGCAGCTTAGGGGGGGCCAGGACCCAGTACTTC. The complete variable domain, with remaining parts taken from reference TRBV11-2 and TRBJ2-5, reads EAGVAQSPRYKIIEKRQSVAFWCNPISGHATLYWYQQILGQGPKLLIQFQNNGVVDDSQLPKDRFSAERLKGVDSTLKIQPAKLEDSAVYLCASSLGGARTQYFGPGTRLLVL.

This chain uses TRBV7-6 with TRBJ2-3; tentative D call: TRBD1 (5 bases). Germline CDR1 and CDR2: SGHVS and FNYEAQ. CDR3 length: 13 residues. Trimming removed 0 bases at V and 6 bases at J, with 7 bases between. CDR3 bases: TGTGCCAGCAGCTTAGCTAACAGGGATACGCAGTATTTT. Translated: CASSLANRDTQYF.

The rearrangement joins TRBV5-6 to TRBJ1-1; 7 bases align to TRBD1. J lost 1 base, V lost 0 bases, and 3 bases had no gene match. Germline CDR1 reads SGHDT; CDR2 reads YYEEEE. The CDR3 runs to 15 residues. The CDR3 loop is CASSLARTGNTEAFF. The CDR3 DNA sequence: TGTGCCAGCAGCTTGGCTAGGACAGGGAACACTGAAGCTTTCTTT.

This rearrangement joins TRBV7-8 to TRBJ1-1; possibly TRBD1 for D (6 bases). Germline V gene sequence: CDR1 SGHVS, CDR2 FQNEAQ. Trimming stripped 1 base from V and 4 bases from J, with 7 bases between. The CDR3 spans 13 residues. Here the CDR3 DNA reads TGTGCCAGCAGCTTAGAAGGGGGCACTGAAGCTTTCTTT. Protein product: CASSLEGGTEAFF.

The genes are TRBV28 and TRBJ2-1; 8 nucleotides agree with TRBD1. Looked up from germline, CDR1 is MDHEN and CDR2 is SYDVKM. The CDR3 contains 16 residues. The ends lost 6 bases at V and 10 bases at J; junction bases unmatched: 17. The CDR3 sequence is CASSQIGQGTSREQFF. Here the CDR3 DNA reads TGTGCCAGCAGCCAAATTGGACAGGGTACGTCTCGCGAGCAGTTCTTC.

This chain links TRBV27 with TRBJ2-5; no definite D call. The CDR3 has 13 residues. The V end was cut by 3 bases, the J end by 0 bases, with 5 bases between. Germline values: CDR1 MNHEY, CDR2 SMNVEV (reference sequence). This CDR3 is CASSFHYQETQYF. For the CDR3, the DNA is TGTGCCAGCAGTTTCCATTACCAAGAGACCCAGTACTTC.

The J gene is TRBJ2-1, the V gene TRBV5-6, with D perhaps matching TRBD1 (5 bases). The CDR3 contains 12 residues. Trimming removed 6 bases from V and 14 bases from J, with 18 bases in between. From germline, CDR1 is SGHDT and CDR2 YYEEEE. The CDR3 bases are TGTGCCAGCACTCTTACCTGGGGCCGGGAGTTCTTC. Its protein is CASTLTWGREFF.

This clone was seen a single time. The chain combines TRBV2 with TRBJ2-3; D perhaps matches TRBD2 (7 bases). In germline, CDR1 is SNHLY, CDR2 FYNNEI. Trimming left V 8 bases short and J 0 bases short, with 18 bases between. This CDR3 contains 16 residues. In DNA form, the CDR3 reads TGTGCCAGCTTGGACGGACGGGGGGCGAGCACAGATACGCAGTATTTT. Its protein product is CASLDGRGASTDTQYF.